The 3 T cell receptor beta chains listed next were all sequenced from one sample in a study of T-cell reconstitution after alpha-beta-depleted transplantation in children. As it was prepared, the TCRbeta library received unique molecular identifiers. From the PCR reads, TCRdb called clonotypes with MiXCR, one entry per CDR3 protein. The sample includes about 480,000 distinct CDR3 sequences, about 12% seen only once; the top ten take more than 5.5%. The starting material was PBMCs from the stem cell graft donor, obtained from the stem cell graft. The receptors were sampled from a human donor who donated a stem cell graft to a child with combined immunodeficiency.

This chain uses TRBV2 with TRBJ2-1, with unresolved D. Looked up from germline, CDR1 is SNHLY and CDR2 is FYNNEI. CDR3 length: 15 residues. V lost 6 bases, J lost 8 bases, and 20 bases lay in between. The CDR3 DNA reads TGTGCCAGCAGGGTAGACAAGCCCGAATTACATGAGCAGTTCTTC. Encoded protein: CASRVDKPELHEQFF.

This clonotype was seen at least ten times. This sequence joins TRBV5-6 and TRBJ2-5; possibly TRBD2 for D (5 bases). The V and J ends lost 3 bases and 3 bases respectively, with 9 bases between them. Germline loops: CDR1 SGHDT, CDR2 YYEEEE. The CDR3 has 13 amino acids. The CDR3 is CASSWERKETQYF. The CDR3, as DNA: TGTGCCAGCAGCTGGGAGCGGAAAGAGACCCAGTACTTC.

This clonotype was picked up many times. V usage is TRBV5-8 and J usage is TRBJ2-7; weak D call: TRBD1 (6 bases). Trimming cost V 1 base and J 6 bases, with 17 bases left between them. This CDR3 has 15 amino acids. The V gene's germline CDR1 is SGHTS and CDR2 YDEGEE. CDR3 amino acids: CASSLSSGVLSEQYF. In DNA form, the CDR3 reads TGTGCCAGCAGCTTGTCGTCAGGGGTTTTGTCCGAGCAGTACTTC.